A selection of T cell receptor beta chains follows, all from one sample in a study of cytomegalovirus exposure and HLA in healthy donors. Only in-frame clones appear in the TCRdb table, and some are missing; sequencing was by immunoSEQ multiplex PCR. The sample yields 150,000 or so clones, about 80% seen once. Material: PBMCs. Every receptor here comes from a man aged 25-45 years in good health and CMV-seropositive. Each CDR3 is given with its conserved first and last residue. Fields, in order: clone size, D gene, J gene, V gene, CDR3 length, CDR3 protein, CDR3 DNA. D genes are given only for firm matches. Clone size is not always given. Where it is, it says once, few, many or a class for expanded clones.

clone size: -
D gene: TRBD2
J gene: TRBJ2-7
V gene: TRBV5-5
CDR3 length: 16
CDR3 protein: CASSAGLADRSYEQYF
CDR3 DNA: TGTGCCAGCAGCGCGGGACTAGCGGACCGCTCCTACGAGCAGTACTTC

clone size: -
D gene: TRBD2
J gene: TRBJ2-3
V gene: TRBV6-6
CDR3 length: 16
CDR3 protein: CASSVAGGPGTDTQYF
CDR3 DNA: TGTGCCAGCTCCGTAGCGGGAGGGCCGGGCACAGATACGCAGTATTTT

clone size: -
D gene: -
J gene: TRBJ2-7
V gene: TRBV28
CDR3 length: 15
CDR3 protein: CACRRDWQGDYEQYF
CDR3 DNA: TGTGCCTGCAGAAGGGACTGGCAAGGGGACTACGAGCAGTACTTC

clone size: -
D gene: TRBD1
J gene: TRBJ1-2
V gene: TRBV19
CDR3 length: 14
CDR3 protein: CASSPDRGQFGYTF
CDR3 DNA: TGTGCCAGTAGCCCGGACAGGGGGCAATTTGGCTACACCTTC

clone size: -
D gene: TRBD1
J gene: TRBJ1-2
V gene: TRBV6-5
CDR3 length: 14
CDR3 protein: CASSNGQGKSGYTF
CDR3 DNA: TGTGCCAGCAGTAACGGACAGGGTAAAAGTGGCTACACCTTC

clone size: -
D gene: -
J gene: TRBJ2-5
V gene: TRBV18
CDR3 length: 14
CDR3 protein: CASSPRRGEETQYF
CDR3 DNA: TGTGCCAGCTCACCACGCAGGGGGGAAGAGACCCAGTACTTC

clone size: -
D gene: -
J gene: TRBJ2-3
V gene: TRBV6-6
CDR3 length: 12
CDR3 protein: CASRSFGDTQYF
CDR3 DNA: TGTGCCAGCAGAAGTTTCGGTGATACGCAGTATTTT

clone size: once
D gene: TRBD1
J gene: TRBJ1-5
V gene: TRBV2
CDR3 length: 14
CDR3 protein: CASKKEQGDQPQHF
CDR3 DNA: TGTGCCAGCAAAAAAGAACAGGGGGATCAGCCCCAGCATTTT

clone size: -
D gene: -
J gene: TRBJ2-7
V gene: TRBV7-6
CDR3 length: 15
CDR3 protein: CASSLGEGNAYEQYF
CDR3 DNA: TGTGCCAGCAGCCTAGGAGAGGGCAACGCCTACGAGCAGTACTTC

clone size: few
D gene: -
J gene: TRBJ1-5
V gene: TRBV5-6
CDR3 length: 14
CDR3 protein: CASSLRGGNQPQHF
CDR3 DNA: TGTGCCAGCAGCTTGAGGGGTGGGAATCAGCCCCAGCATTTT

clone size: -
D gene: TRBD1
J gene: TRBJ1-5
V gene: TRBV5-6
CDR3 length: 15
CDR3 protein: CASSLAGRGNQPQHF
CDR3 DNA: TGTGCCAGCAGCTTGGCCGGCAGGGGGAATCAGCCCCAGCATTTT

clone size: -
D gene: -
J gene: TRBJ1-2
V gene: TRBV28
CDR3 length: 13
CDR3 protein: CASSLRGGYGYTF
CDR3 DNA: TGTGCCAGCAGTTTAAGGGGGGGTTATGGCTACACCTTC

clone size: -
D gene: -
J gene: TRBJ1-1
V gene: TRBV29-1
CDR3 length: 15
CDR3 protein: CSVQTPGQAGTEAFF
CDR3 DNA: TGCAGCGTCCAAACCCCAGGGCAGGCTGGCACTGAAGCTTTCTTT

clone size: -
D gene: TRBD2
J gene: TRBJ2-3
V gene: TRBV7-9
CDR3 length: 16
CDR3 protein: CASPTPGLAGGDTQYF
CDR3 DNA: TGTGCCAGCCCAACTCCGGGACTAGCGGGAGGAGATACGCAGTATTTT

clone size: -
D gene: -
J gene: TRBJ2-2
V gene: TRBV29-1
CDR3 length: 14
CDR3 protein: CSAERGANTGELFF
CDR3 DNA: TGCAGCGCCGAACGTGGGGCTAACACCGGGGAGCTGTTTTTT

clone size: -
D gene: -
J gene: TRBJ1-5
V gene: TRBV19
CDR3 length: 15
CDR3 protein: CASSSIEESNQPQHF
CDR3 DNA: TGTGCCAGTAGTTCGATCGAGGAAAGCAATCAGCCCCAGCATTTT

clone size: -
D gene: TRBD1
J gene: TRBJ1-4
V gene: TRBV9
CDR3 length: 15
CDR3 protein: CASSELGTGRAELFF
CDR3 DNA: TGTGCCAGCAGCGAGCTAGGGACAGGGAGGGCGGAACTGTTTTTT

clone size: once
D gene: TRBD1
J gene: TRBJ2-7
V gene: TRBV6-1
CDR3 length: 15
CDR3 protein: CASSFGGTGIYEQYF
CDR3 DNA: TGTGCCAGCAGTTTCGGAGGGACAGGGATCTACGAGCAGTACTTC

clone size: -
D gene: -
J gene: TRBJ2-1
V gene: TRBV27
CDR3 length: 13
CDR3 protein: CASSSLVSNEQFF
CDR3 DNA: TGTGCCAGCAGCTCTCTAGTATCCAATGAGCAGTTCTTC

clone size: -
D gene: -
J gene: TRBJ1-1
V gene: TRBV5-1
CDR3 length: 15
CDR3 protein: CASSDQAPGDTEAFF
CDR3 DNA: TGCGCCAGCAGCGACCAAGCCCCCGGAGACACTGAAGCTTTCTTT

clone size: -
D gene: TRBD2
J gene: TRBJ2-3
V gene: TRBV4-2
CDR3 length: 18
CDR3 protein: CASSQLPPSGGGTDTQYF
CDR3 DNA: TGTGCCAGCAGCCAACTTCCACCTAGCGGGGGTGGCACAGATACGCAGTATTTT

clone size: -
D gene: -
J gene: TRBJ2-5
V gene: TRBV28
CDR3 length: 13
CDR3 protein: CASRPPVEATQYF
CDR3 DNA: TGTGCCAGCAGACCCCCGGTCGAGGCGACCCAGTACTTC

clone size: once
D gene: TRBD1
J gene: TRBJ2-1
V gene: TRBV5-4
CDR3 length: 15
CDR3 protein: CASRTGVSSYNEQFF
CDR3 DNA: TGTGCCAGCAGAACAGGGGTAAGCTCCTACAATGAGCAGTTCTTC

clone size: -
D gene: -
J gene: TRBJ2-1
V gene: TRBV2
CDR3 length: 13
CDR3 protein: CASSEWEDNEQFF
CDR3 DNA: TGTGCCAGCAGCGAATGGGAGGACAATGAGCAGTTCTTC

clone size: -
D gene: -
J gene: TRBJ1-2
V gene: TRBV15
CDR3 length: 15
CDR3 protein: CATSRDGEANYGYTF
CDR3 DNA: TGTGCCACCAGCAGAGATGGAGAGGCTAACTATGGCTACACCTTC